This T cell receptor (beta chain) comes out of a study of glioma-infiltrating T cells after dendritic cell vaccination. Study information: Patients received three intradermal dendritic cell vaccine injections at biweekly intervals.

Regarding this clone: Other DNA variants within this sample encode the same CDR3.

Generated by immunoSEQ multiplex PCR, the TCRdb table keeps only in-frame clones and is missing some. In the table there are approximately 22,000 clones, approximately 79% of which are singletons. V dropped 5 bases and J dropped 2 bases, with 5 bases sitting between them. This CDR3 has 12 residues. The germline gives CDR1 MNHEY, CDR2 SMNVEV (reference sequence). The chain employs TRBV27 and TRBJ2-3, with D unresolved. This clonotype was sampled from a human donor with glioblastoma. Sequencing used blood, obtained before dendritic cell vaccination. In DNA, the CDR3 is TGTGCCAGCAGTCCCTCCACAGATACGCAGTATTTT. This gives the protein CASSPSTDTQYF.